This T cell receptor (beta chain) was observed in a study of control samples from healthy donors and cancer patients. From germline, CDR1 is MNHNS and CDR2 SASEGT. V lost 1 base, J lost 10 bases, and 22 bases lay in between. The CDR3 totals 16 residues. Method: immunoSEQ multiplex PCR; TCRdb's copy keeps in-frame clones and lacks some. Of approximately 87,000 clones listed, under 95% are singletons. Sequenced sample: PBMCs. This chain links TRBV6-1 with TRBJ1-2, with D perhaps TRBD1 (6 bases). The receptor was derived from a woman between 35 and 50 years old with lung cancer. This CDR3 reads CASSEERNRVRVDYTF. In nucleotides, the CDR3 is TGTGCCAGCAGTGAAGAGAGAAACAGGGTTAGGGTGGACTACACCTTC.